The 19 T cell receptor beta chains listed next were all sequenced from one sample in a study of CD4 T cell repertoires in COVID-19. Assay: immunoSEQ multiplex PCR; the TCRdb copy retains only in-frame clones and omits some. The repertoire holds some 80,000 clones, with 83% as singletons. The sequences come from CD4+ T cells from peripheral blood, collected after recovery from COVID-19. All receptors derive from a human donor who had COVID-19.

The J gene is TRBJ1-2, the V gene TRBV11-2, with 9 nucleotides matching TRBD1. Unmatched junction bases numbered 7, after V lost 8 bases and J lost 3 bases. The CDR3 consists of 14 residues. CDR1 is SGHAT, CDR2 FQNNGV, per germline. DNA for the CDR3: TGTGCCAGCCGGCCTGGGGACAGGGACTATGGCTACACCTTC. As protein: CASRPGDRDYGYTF.

The chain has TRBV5-1 and TRBJ2-3, with D uncertain. The germline V gene has CDR1 SGHRS and CDR2 YFSETQ. Between the trimmed V and J ends, which lost 5 bases and 0 bases, there was a span of 13 bases. This CDR3 region has 15 residues. Here the CDR3 reads CASRLEGISTDTQYF. CDR3 nucleotides: TGCGCCAGCAGACTTGAAGGCATAAGCACAGATACGCAGTATTTT.

The chain is built from TRBV4-2 and TRBJ2-5; D is perhaps TRBD2 (6 bases). The CDR3 consists of 19 residues. V lost 4 bases and J lost 3, with 27 bases in between. Germline loops: CDR1 LGHNA, CDR2 YNFKEQ. CDR3 bases: TGTGCCAGCAGCCGAGACGTATTCGCGGGGCGGGTTTTAGAAGAGACCCAGTACTTC. Its translation is CASSRDVFAGRVLEETQYF.

This chain links TRBV28 with TRBJ1-2, with D possibly matching TRBD1 (5 bases). Trimming pared 5 bases from V and 4 bases from J, leaving 5 bases between. The CDR3 runs 11 residues. Germline CDR1 is MDHEN and CDR2 is SYDVKM. The CDR3 sequence: CASSTGYGYTF. CDR3 nucleotides: TGTGCCAGCAGTACAGGCTATGGCTACACCTTC.

The V call is TRBV10-3, the J call TRBJ1-2, with no clear D. The V end was cut by 3 bases, the J end by 8 bases, with 13 bases between. The CDR3 contains 13 residues. Germline V gene lookup returns CDR1 ENHRY and CDR2 SYGVKD. CDR3 in DNA: TGTGCCATCAGTGAAGTAAGGGAATACGGCTACACCTTC. Translated: CAISEVREYGYTF.

The V call is TRBV7-6, the J call TRBJ2-1; D remains ambiguous. Germline V gives CDR1 SGHVS, CDR2 FNYEAQ. Trimming pared 2 bases from V and 10 bases from J, leaving 15 bases between. The CDR3 sequence is 14 residues long. For the CDR3, the DNA is TGTGCCAGCAGCTTAAACGGGCCTCCTGGGGAGCAGTTCTTC. Translated, it gives CASSLNGPPGEQFF.

This clone was seen a few times. The V gene is TRBV7-6, the J gene TRBJ2-3, with 8 bases identical to TRBD1. This CDR3 region has 16 residues. Germline V gene sequence: CDR1 SGHVS, CDR2 FNYEAQ. With V trimmed by 1 base and J by 6 bases, 9 bases remained unmatched. The CDR3: CASSLGGQDSSDTQYF. The CDR3 coding sequence is TGTGCCAGCAGCTTAGGGGGACAGGATTCCTCGGATACGCAGTATTTT.

The chain employs TRBV9 and TRBJ2-7; either TRBD1 or TRBD2 may fit D (5 bases each). CDR1 is SGDLS, CDR2 YYNGEE, per germline. V lost 0 bases to trimming and J lost 5 bases, with 9 bases between them. The CDR3 consists of 13 residues. CDR3 sequence reads: CASSVDGTNEQYF. CDR3 DNA: TGTGCCAGCAGCGTAGACGGGACGAACGAGCAGTACTTC.

Only one count was recorded for this clone. This chain connects TRBV6-5 to TRBJ2-2; 8 positions match TRBD1. Germline CDR1 is MNHEY and CDR2 is SVGAGI. CDR3 length equals 15 residues. Losses at the gene ends were 6 bases for V and 3 bases for J; bases not matched to a gene: 6. The CDR3 DNA reads TGTGCCAGCAGGTTAGGACAGGGCGACACCGGGGAGCTGTTTTTT. Amino acids: CASRLGQGDTGELFF.

This sequence joins TRBV2 and TRBJ1-2; D is uncertain. Germline V gives CDR1 SNHLY, CDR2 FYNNEI. This CDR3 is 12 amino acids long. Trimming removed 1 base at V and 8 bases at J, with 8 bases between. The CDR3 sequence: CASSEVAEGYTF. CDR3 in DNA: TGTGCCAGCAGTGAAGTGGCAGAAGGCTACACCTTC.

As DNA, the CDR3 is TGTGCCAGTAGGGGAAGCCTTAATCAGCCCCAGCATTTT. Translating gives CASRGSLNQPQHF. The V gene is TRBV6-5, the J gene TRBJ1-5; a possible D gene is TRBD1 (5 bases). CDR3 length: 13 amino acids. V was trimmed by 9 bases and J by 4 bases, leaving 13 bases between them. Germline V lookup: CDR1 MNHEY, CDR2 SVGAGI.

V and J are TRBV2 and TRBJ2-5; 10 nucleotides match TRBD1. Germline trimming cut 8 bases from V and 5 bases from J; bases unmatched to any gene: 8. CDR3 length: 14 amino acids. Per the germline V gene, CDR1 is SNHLY and CDR2 is FYNNEI. CDR3 sequence: CASGGDRGWETQYF. CDR3 DNA: TGTGCCAGCGGCGGGGACAGGGGTTGGGAGACCCAGTACTTC. Filled out from reference TRBV2 and TRBJ2-5, the complete variable domain reads EPEVTQTPSHQVTQMGQEVILRCVPISNHLYFYWYRQILGQKVEFLVSFYNNEISEKSEIFDDQFSVERPDGSNFTLKIRSTKLEDSAMYFCASGGDRGWETQYFGPGTRLLVL.

V gene TRBV6-6 combines with J gene TRBJ2-7; D remains unclear. Trimming removed 5 bases from V and 3 bases from J, with 8 bases in between. The germline gives CDR1 MNHNY, CDR2 SVGAGI (reference sequence). This CDR3 region has 12 residues. The CDR3 coding sequence is TGTGCCAGCAGTAGCTACAGCTACGAGCAGTACTTC. Its translation is CASSSYSYEQYF.

The chain combines TRBV7-8 with TRBJ2-3; TRBD2 agrees at 7 bases. V lost 7 bases, J lost 3 bases, and 10 bases stayed unmatched. This CDR3 is built from 15 residues. The V gene's germline CDR1 is SGHVS and CDR2 FQNEAQ. The chain's CDR3 is CASTKQAGKTDTQYF. The CDR3 nucleotides are TGTGCCAGCACCAAACAAGCGGGAAAGACAGATACGCAGTATTTT.

The chain links TRBV4-1 to TRBJ1-5, with D possibly matching TRBD1 (5 bases). Germline CDR1 and CDR2: MGHRA and YSYEKL. The CDR3 is 13 residues long. V lost 5 bases and J lost 5, with 10 bases in between. CDR3 sequence reads: CASSYTGYQPQHF. CDR3 in DNA: TGCGCCAGCAGCTATACAGGTTATCAGCCCCAGCATTTT.

The chain combines TRBV12-2 with TRBJ1-5. TRBV12-2 is flagged as a pseudogene. This CDR3 comprises 17 residues. CDR3 protein: CASRLGVGTRSNQPQHF. CDR3 DNA sequence: TGTGCAAGTCGCTTAGGGGTCGGGACGAGGAGCAATCAGCCCCAGCATTTT.

This chain uses TRBV19 with TRBJ2-2; 7 nucleotides align to TRBD1. V lost 3 bases to trimming and J lost 6 bases; unmatched junction nucleotides: 7. This CDR3 has 15 residues. Germline loops: CDR1 LNHDA, CDR2 SQIVND (reference sequence). CDR3 region: CASSIGEGAAGELFF. The CDR3 DNA sequence: TGTGCCAGTAGTATCGGTGAGGGGGCTGCCGGGGAGCTGTTTTTT.

The CDR3 reads CASSTSLSRTGYTF. In DNA form, the CDR3 reads TGTGCCAGTAGTACCTCTCTATCCAGGACTGGCTACACCTTC. V and J are TRBV19 and TRBJ1-2; D not resolved. V was clipped by 4 bases and J by 7 bases, with 16 bases between them. This CDR3 has 14 amino acids. Germline V gene data show CDR1 as LNHDA and CDR2 as SQIVND (reference sequence).

The chain recombines TRBV5-4 with TRBJ2-1; 10 bases are a match to TRBD2. Germline V lookup: CDR1 SGHNT, CDR2 YYREEE (reference sequence). V trimming: 0 bases; J trimming: 9 bases; junction bases outside the gene matches: 6. The CDR3 length is 15 residues. As DNA, the CDR3 is TGTGCCAGCAGCTTGGAAGCGGGGGGGTTTAGTGAGCAGTTCTTC. This sequence encodes CASSLEAGGFSEQFF. The full variable domain, in which reference TRBV5-4 and TRBJ2-1 provide the parts outside the CDR3, is ETGVTQSPTHLIKTRGQQVTLRCSSQSGHNTVSWYQQALGQGPQFIFQYYREEENGRGNFPPRFSGLQFPNYSSELNVNALELDDSALYLCASSLEAGGFSEQFFGPGTRLTVL.